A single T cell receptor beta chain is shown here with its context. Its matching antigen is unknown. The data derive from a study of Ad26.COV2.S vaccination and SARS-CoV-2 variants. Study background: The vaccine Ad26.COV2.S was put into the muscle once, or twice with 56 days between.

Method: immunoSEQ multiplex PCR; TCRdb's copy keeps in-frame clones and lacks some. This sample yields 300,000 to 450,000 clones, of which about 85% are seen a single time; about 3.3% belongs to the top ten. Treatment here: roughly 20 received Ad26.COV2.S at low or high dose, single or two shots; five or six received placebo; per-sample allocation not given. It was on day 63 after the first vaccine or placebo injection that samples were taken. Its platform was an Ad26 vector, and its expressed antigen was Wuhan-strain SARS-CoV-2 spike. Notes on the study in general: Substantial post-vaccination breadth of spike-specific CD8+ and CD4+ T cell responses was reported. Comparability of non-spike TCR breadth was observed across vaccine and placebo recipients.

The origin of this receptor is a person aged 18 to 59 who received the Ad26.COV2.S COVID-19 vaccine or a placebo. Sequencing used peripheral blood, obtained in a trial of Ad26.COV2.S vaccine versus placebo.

The CDR3 DNA sequence: TGCAGTGCTAGTCGTGACTCCACAGATACGCAGTATTTT. Protein: CSASRDSTDTQYF. The chain joins TRBV20-1 to TRBJ2-3, with D uncertain. Germline CDR1 reads DFQATT; CDR2 reads SNEGSKA (reference sequence). The CDR3 consists of 13 residues. The germline V and J ends were trimmed by 3 bases and 2 bases, with 9 bases remaining between them.